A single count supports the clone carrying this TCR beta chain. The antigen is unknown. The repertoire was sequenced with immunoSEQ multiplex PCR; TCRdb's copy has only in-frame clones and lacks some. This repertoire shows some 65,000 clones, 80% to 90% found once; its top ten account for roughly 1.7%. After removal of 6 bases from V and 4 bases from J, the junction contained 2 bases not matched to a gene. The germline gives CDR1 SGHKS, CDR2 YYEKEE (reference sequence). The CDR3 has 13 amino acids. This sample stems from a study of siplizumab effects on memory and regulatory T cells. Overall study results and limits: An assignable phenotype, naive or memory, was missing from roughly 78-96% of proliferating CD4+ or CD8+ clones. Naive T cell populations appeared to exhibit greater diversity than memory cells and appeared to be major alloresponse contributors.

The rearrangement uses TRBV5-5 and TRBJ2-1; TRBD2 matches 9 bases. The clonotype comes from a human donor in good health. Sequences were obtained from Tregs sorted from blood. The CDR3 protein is CASMLAGYNEQFF. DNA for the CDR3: TGTGCCAGCATGCTAGCGGGGTACAATGAGCAGTTCTTC.